These 3 T cell receptor beta chains share one sample of origin, sequenced in a study of T cell responses to AZD1222 COVID-19 vaccine. Libraries were prepared by immunoSEQ multiplex PCR; TCRdb keeps only in-frame clonotypes and omits some of them. The sample shows 150,000 to 160,000 clones, 85% to 95% of them seen only once. Sequenced material: peripheral blood, taken 28 days after the second AZD1222 dose. Receptor source: an adult who received the AZD1222 COVID-19 vaccine.

The chain uses TRBV7-2 and TRBJ1-2; a possible D gene is TRBD1 (6 bases). The ends were cut back, 3 bases at V and 0 bases at J, with 14 bases in the middle. CDR3 length equals 16 residues. The germline gives CDR1 SGHTA, CDR2 FQGNSA. The CDR3 bases are TGTGCCAGCAGCTTCTACACGACAGGACCTAACTATGGCTACACCTTC. Its protein is CASSFYTTGPNYGYTF.

The rearrangement links TRBV7-2 to TRBJ1-6; D gene unclear. The CDR3 covers 17 residues. Between the trimmed V and J ends, which lost 5 bases and 7 bases, there was a span of 21 bases. CDR1 SGHTA and CDR2 FQGNSA come from the germline V gene. The CDR3 loop is CASSLRAPYLGNSPLHF. In DNA, the CDR3 is TGTGCCAGCAGCCTGAGGGCCCCCTACTTAGGGAATTCACCCCTCCACTTT.

The chain uses TRBV13 and TRBJ1-1, with D unclear. Germline V CDR1 and CDR2: PRHDT, FYEKMQ (reference sequence). This CDR3 has 12 amino acids. Trimming left V 8 bases short and J 0 bases short, with 7 bases between. The CDR3 protein is CASSAMNTEAFF. CDR3 coding DNA: TGTGCCAGCTCAGCCATGAACACTGAAGCTTTCTTT. The complete variable domain, with remaining parts taken from reference TRBV13 and TRBJ1-1, reads AAGVIQSPRHLIKEKRETATLKCYPIPRHDTVYWYQQGPGQDPQFLISFYEKMQSDKGSIPDRFSAQQFSDYHSELNMSSLELGDSALYFCASSAMNTEAFFGQGTRLTVV.